This T cell receptor beta chain was sequenced during a study of blood T cells in healthy people across ages (dated by TCRdb to between 2015 and 2017). At the level of the whole study: In model experiments, roughly one uniquely barcoded TCR beta cDNA molecule per two T cells was captured by template switching. The study measured age-related changes in TCR beta repertoire diversity using deep sequencing normalized with unique cDNA molecular identifiers. Donors were grouped into four age groups: young (average roughly 15 years), middle-aged (39), aged (around 62) and long-lived (over 80). To avoid experimental bias, donors of different ages were distributed randomly across sequencing lanes. For two donors (one aged 18 to 30 and one aged 80 or older), the study analyzed two additional independent replicas of 1 million unique cDNA reads from the same blood draw. Overall results and qualifications from the work: Observed TCR beta diversity correlated strongly with the percentage of naive T cells measured by flow cytometry. Because donor CMV infection status was unknown, age-related changes in expanded clonotypes were potentially confounded. Observed TCR beta diversity per million T cells fell roughly linearly with age, and a significant reduction was already apparent by age roughly 40. Bulk unsorted PBMC profiling prevented conclusive comparison of naive and antigen-experienced compartments. Compared with the aged group, the long-lived group had more naive CD4+ T cells, fewer expanded clones and increased TCR diversity, a pattern suggesting age selection. Total diversity estimates from one million sequenced T cells were considered lower bounds and underestimates.

On this clonotype: This receptor's antigen is unknown. No clone much larger than this one lies a single base away; base qualities are absent.

From the cysteine through the phenylalanine, the CDR3 covers 12 amino acids. The kept DNA is CDR3 alone, 36 bases in frame from the first base. V lost 11 bases and J lost 7 bases; the stretch between them is 15 bases long. Libraries were made using 5' RACE. The listed sequencing device is Illumina HiSeq 2500. A second PCR of roughly 7 to 11 cycles was performed with a sample-barcoded 5' primer and a J-beta primer mix. A template-switch 5' adaptor carrying 12 random nucleotides introduced a unique molecular identifier onto each TCR beta cDNA molecule. At least 2.5 million CDR3-containing paired-end reads were obtained from each sample. First-strand cDNA synthesis was performed from all RNA using the Mint cDNA synthesis kit, with priming by a TRBC-specific oligonucleotide. All cDNA was treated with uracil-DNA glycosylase and then went through a first 18-cycle PCR with the universal primers M1SS and BC2_uni_R. The authors' analysis ran thus. For normalization, 1 million high-quality reads were randomly selected from each sample, with every read carrying a distinct molecular identifier. Reads sharing molecular identifiers were discarded rather than binned into consensus sequences. MiTCR, set to a Q25 quality threshold and the strictest error-elimination algorithm, was used for CDR3 identification, clonotype clustering and error correction. A nonparametric unseen species model with Euler transformation was used to estimate a lower bound on total TCR beta diversity. The public reads were quality trimmed at Q25 with fastp and then assembled into clones with MiXCR by TCRdb, keeping productive beta chains. Each entry is one CDR3 protein sequence, shown with its most common DNA and genes. It is TCRdb's table, rather than the study itself, that gives the V and J calls and clone size. This sample lists 1 million or so distinct CDR3 sequences; roughly 45% were detected once. Approximately 20% of the sample is taken by the ten largest.

The 39 donors, aged about 6 to 95 years, were systemically healthy Caucasian individuals from Russia. Each donor gave approximately 9.3 milliliters of peripheral blood, collected into EDTA-treated Vacutainer tubes. Ficoll-Paque density-gradient centrifugation was used to isolate PBMCs, with at least 6 million obtained per sample. Trizol reagent was used to extract total RNA from PBMCs, with at least 5 micrograms per sample. For every donor, an aliquot of PBMCs went through flow cytometry to measure the percentages of naive CD45RAhigh/CD27high T cells. The chain is assembled from TRBV12-3 or TRBV12-4 and TRBJ1-5; TRBD1 is a possible D gene, resting on 5 matching bases. The sequenced sample was blood. The TCR was taken from a woman aged 60-70 years in good health. The DNA is as follows: TGTGCCGGCAACATGGGGGGGCAGCCCCAGCATTTT. The resulting protein is CAGNMGGQPQHF.